This T cell receptor (beta chain) derives from a study of T cells in Graves' hyperthyroidism and ophthalmopathy (dated by TCRdb to between 2018 and 2020). A note on the overall study: To identify TCR V-J signatures that set the groups apart, the researchers used a discovery cohort of about a hundred patients, made up of 40 to 45 with Graves' ophthalmopathy and approximately 57 with stable Graves' hyperthyroidism. The 100 or so discovery patients were randomly divided into training and test sets at a 7:3 ratio. Prospective prediction of ophthalmopathy was tested in an independent validation cohort of 18 to 20 hyperthyroidism patients and 15 to 17 patients who later progressed to ophthalmopathy. The study also compared thyroid tissue and blood T-cell repertoires from five or six Graves' hyperthyroidism patients. The paper reports TCR Vbeta CDR3 sequencing of 130 to 150 peripheral blood samples: 40 to 45 ophthalmopathy, 70 to 85 hyperthyroidism and about 17 progressor patients. Once sampling was done, hyperthyroidism patients were given methimazole at a starting dose of 30 mg daily, whereas ophthalmopathy patients were given high-dose intravenous methylprednisolone. Results the study describes overall, beyond this receptor: No statistical method was used to set the sample size in advance, and investigators knew the group allocation. In cross-validation, a model built on a 13 V-J signature told ophthalmopathy apart from stable hyperthyroidism with under 90% sensitivity and around 81% specificity, and in testing the same model reached 80%/75%. Most expanded thyroid clonotypes (frequency above 0.001) were also detected in blood, suggesting blood repertoires may reflect thyroid immune responses. In validation, progression to ophthalmopathy was predicted by the model with 70.59% sensitivity and just over 72% specificity, a median of roughly six months before onset.

Stable Graves' hyperthyroidism was defined as no progression to ophthalmopathy during 18 months of follow-up. Hyperthyroidism patients were newly diagnosed, with disease duration under 2 months, and aged 18 to 65 years. Patients with uncontrolled infections, other autoimmune diseases, pregnancy or lactation were excluded. Diagnoses were based on clinical symptoms, serum thyroxine and TRAb, thyroid ultrasound and orbital computed tomography. Total RNA was extracted using Trizol reagent, and RNA quality was assessed on an Agilent 2100 Bioanalyzer. From the cysteine through the phenylalanine, the CDR3 covers 13 amino acids. Only the CDR3 DNA is retained, 39 bases long and in frame from the first base. V was cut back by 0 bases and J by 4 bases, leaving a gap of 10 bases between them. CDR1 DFQATT and CDR2 SNEGSKA are derived from the germline V gene (reference sequence). This clonotype was counted many times. The antigen it binds to is not known. No base-level quality is on record; no much larger clone is a single base apart.

Amplification of TCR beta CDR3 regions was carried out from RNA transcripts. A first-round RT-PCR of the TCR CDR3 used the HTBI primer set with the Qiagen OneStep RT-PCR kit. Libraries were constructed in a second round of multiplex PCR, after which size selection and purification were carried out. Paired-end sequencing of the libraries was performed with 100 bp reads on an Illumina HiSeq2000. In the authors' own workflow: SOAPnuke was used to process the raw data, removing reads that contained adapters or uncalled bases, had a mean Phred below 15, or lacked an exact match to the constant primer or identifier. High-quality paired reads were merged with COPE v1.2.5, and unique nucleotide sequences were defined as clonotypes. MiTCR v1.1 was used to align the clonotypes against IMGT TRBV, TRBD and TRBJ reference segments. The analysis was restricted to V-J combinations with a frequency above 0.0001, which together covered over 99% of the repertoires. The TCS score was defined as the ratio of F50 (clonal expansion) to E x V (chaos), calculated using BLOSUM62-based TCRdist between CDR3 peptides within each V-J. Welch's t-statistics and random forest reduced 500 to 650 V-J features to about 12, which were used in a naive Bayes classifier (R e1071). The Morisita-Horn index was used to measure how similar the thyroid and blood repertoires were. TCRdb reworked the public reads: Q25 trimming with fastp, MiXCR clone assembly, productive beta chains retained. Each CDR3 protein gets just one entry, which takes the most common genes and DNA from the rows behind it. TCRdb's processing, not the authors' own work, is the source of the V and J calls. In all, the sample holds roughly 100,000 distinct CDR3 sequences, and approximately 40% of those were seen once. The top ten hold about 9.4% of the sample.

The sequence joins TRBV20-1 to TRBJ2-7; too little of a D gene remains to name it. This clonotype was obtained from a woman in her 30s with Graves' hyperthyroidism. Sequencing was performed on peripheral blood or thyroid tissue (not recorded which). The DNA reads TGCAGTGCTAGAGATTTGGCACAGTACGAGCAGTACTTC. Its translation is CSARDLAQYEQYF.